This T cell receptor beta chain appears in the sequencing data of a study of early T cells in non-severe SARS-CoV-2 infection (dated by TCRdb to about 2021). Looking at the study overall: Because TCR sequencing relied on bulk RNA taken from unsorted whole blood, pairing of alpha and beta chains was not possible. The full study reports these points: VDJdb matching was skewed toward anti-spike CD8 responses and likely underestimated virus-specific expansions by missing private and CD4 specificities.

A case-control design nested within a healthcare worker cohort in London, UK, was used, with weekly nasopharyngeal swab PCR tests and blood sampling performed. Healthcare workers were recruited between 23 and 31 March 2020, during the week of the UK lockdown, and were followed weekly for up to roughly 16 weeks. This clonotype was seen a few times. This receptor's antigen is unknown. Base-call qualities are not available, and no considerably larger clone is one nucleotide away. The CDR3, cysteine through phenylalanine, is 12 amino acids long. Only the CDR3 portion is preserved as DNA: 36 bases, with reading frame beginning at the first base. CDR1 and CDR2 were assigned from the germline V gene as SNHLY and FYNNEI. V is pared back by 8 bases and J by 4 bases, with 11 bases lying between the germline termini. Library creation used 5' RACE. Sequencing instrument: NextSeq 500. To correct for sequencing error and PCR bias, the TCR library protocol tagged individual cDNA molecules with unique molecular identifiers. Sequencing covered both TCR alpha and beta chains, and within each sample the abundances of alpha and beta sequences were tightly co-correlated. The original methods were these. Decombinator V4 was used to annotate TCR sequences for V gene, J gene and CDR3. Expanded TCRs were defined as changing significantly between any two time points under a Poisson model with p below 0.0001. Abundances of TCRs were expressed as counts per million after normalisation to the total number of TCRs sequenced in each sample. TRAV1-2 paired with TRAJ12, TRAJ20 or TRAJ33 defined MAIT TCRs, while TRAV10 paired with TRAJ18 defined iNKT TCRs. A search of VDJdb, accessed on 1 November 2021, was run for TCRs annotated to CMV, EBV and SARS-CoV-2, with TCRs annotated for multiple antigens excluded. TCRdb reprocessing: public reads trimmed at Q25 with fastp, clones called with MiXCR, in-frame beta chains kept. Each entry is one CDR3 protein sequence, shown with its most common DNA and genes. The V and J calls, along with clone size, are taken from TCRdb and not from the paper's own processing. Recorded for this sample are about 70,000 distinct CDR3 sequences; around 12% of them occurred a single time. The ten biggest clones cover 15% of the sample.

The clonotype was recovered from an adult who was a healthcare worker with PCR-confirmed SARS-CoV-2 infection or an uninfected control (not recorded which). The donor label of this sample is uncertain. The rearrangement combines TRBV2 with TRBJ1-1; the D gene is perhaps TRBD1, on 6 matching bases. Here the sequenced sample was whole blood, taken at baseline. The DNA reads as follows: TGTGCCAGCTTACTACAGGGCACTGAAGCTTTCTTT. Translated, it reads CASLLQGTEAFF.